This T cell receptor (beta chain) stems from a study of T cell responses to AZD1222 COVID-19 vaccine. Study-level results: Once two AZD1222 doses were given, Spike-specific TCR breadth and depth went up.

Concerning this clone: Its antigen is unidentified.

The protocol was immunoSEQ multiplex PCR, while the TCRdb copy is restricted to in-frame clones and leaves out a portion. The sample has 90,000 to 150,000 clones; 70% to 90% are singletons. V was clipped by 0 bases and J by 3 bases, with 16 bases between them. Germline CDR1 SGDLS, CDR2 YYNGEE. This CDR3 has 16 amino acids. The genes are TRBV9 and TRBJ2-7; no reliable D call. The source was peripheral blood, collected on day 0 of AZD1222 vaccination. This TCR derives from an adult in good health. The CDR3 nucleotides are TGTGCCAGCAGCGTAGAAGCGAGACTTACTATCTACGAGCAGTACTTC. Translating gives CASSVEARLTIYEQYF. Supplemented by reference TRBV9 and TRBJ2-7, the full variable domain reads DSGVTQTPKHLITATGQRVTLRCSPRSGDLSVYWYQQSLDQGLQFLIQYYNGEERAKGNILERFSAQQFPDLHSELNLSSLELGDSALYFCASSVEARLTIYEQYFGPGTRLTVT.